The sample holds a few counts of the clone carrying this T cell receptor beta chain. The sample belongs to a study of T-cell reconstitution after alpha-beta-depleted transplantation in children. Preparation of the TCRbeta library involved a method that used unique molecular identifiers. Each CDR3 protein gets one entry after TCRdb re-called the PCR reads with MiXCR. This table holds roughly 340,000 distinct CDR3 sequences, roughly 16% found once. This CDR3 has 16 residues. The germline V gene has CDR1 SGHVS and CDR2 FNYEAQ. V was trimmed by 5 bases and J by 1 base, leaving 16 bases between them. The input for sequencing was PBMCs, mostly from graft donor cells, taken 360 days after TCRalphabeta/CD19-depleted stem cell transplant. The chain uses TRBV7-6 and TRBJ2-3, with D possibly matching TRBD2 (6 bases). This TCR derives from a male patient under 10 years old who had a stem cell transplant for acute lymphoblastic leukemia, so the T cells may come from the graft donor. CDR3 DNA: TGTGCCAGCAGCACCCGACTAGGCCGTGGCACAGATACGCAGTATTTT. It codes for CASSTRLGRGTDTQYF.